This T cell receptor (beta chain) originates from a study of beta chain features in type 1 diabetes. Expressed TCRB transcripts were sequenced after all isolated RNA was converted to cDNA. Some clones are missing from TCRdb's copy, which holds only in-frame ones; the method was immunoSEQ multiplex PCR. The sample comprises about 160,000 clones, about 10% of which are singletons, and 0.7% rests with the top ten. This clone was observed a handful of times. Its antigen remains unidentified. Study results and caveats: In type 1 diabetes patients, VDJ junctions had fewer insertions; deletions at these junctions were more frequent. A moderate, significant TCRB CDR3 shortening appeared in type 1 diabetes across four CD4+ subsets. Across patients, naive, central memory and Treg TCRB repertoires exhibited apparently greater similarity than was observed across healthy donors. TCRB rearrangement may or may not be influenced by HLA type; here this remained unresolved.

The CDR3 loop spans 12 amino acids. Trimming cost V 4 bases and J 1 base, with 4 bases left between them. Germline V lookup: CDR1 MNHEY, CDR2 SMNVEV (reference sequence). The sequence derives from a woman in her 30s with type 1 diabetes. The rearrangement links TRBV27 to TRBJ2-5, with D uncertain. What was sequenced was central memory CD4+ T cells from blood. The CDR3 bases are TGTGCCAGCAGTTCTACCCAAGAGACCCAGTACTTC. This gives the protein CASSSTQETQYF.